These 8 T cell receptor beta chains came from one sample sequenced in a study of lymphopenia after photon versus proton radiotherapy (dated by TCRdb to between 2018 and 2021). Libraries were prepared through the immunoSEQ multiplex PCR assay. In its TCRdb copy, this immuneACCESS table keeps in-frame sequences only and misses some clones. Where compared with another copy, unresolved V genes explain less than half of these, and the others have no known cause. In all, the sample holds 20,000 to 25,000 clones, and around nine tenths of those were seen once. More than 8% of the sample is taken by the ten largest. The source was peripheral blood, collected from a patient treated with proton-based radiotherapy. All receptors come from a woman in her seventies with pancreatic cancer. Some clones in this sample may be carry-over from other donors' samples.

The chain couples TRBV7-6 to TRBJ1-1; 10 bases are shared with TRBD1. The V gene's germline CDR1 is SGHVS and CDR2 FNYEAQ. The CDR3 runs 14 residues. J lost 3 bases, V lost 5 bases, and 3 bases had no gene match. The CDR3 loop is CASSRTGGDTEAFF. DNA for the CDR3: TGTGCCAGCAGCCGGACAGGGGGGGACACTGAAGCTTTCTTT.

A single count supports this clone. The rearrangement links TRBV27 to TRBJ1-2, with 7 bases lining up with TRBD1. The germline CDR1 and CDR2 sequences are MNHEY and SMNVEV (reference sequence). This CDR3 region has 15 residues. Trimming took 5 bases from V and 0 from J; bases not matched to a gene: 6. The CDR3 sequence is CASSPNRGANYGYTF. In DNA, the CDR3 is TGTGCCAGCAGTCCCAACAGGGGCGCTAACTATGGCTACACCTTC.

V and J are TRBV11-2 and TRBJ1-3; no clear D gene. Germline CDR1 SGHAT, CDR2 FQNNGV. Trimming took 5 bases from V and 6 from J, leaving 11 bases between them. The CDR3 covers 13 residues. CDR3 protein: CASSQPSENTIYF. The CDR3 bases are TGTGCCAGCAGCCAACCAAGCGAAAACACCATATATTTT.

The chain joins TRBV27 to TRBJ2-4; possibly TRBD1 for D (6 bases). This CDR3 has 17 amino acids. V was cut by 5 bases and J by 0 bases, with 17 bases left in between. Germline lookup yields CDR1 MNHEY and CDR2 SMNVEV (reference sequence). In DNA form, the CDR3 reads TGTGCCAGCAGTAAAGACCCGGGACACCTAGCCAAAAACATTCAGTACTTC. Translated, it gives CASSKDPGHLAKNIQYF.

The chain has TRBV29-1 and TRBJ1-2; D is unclear. The CDR3 is 13 amino acids. Trimming stripped 3 bases from V and 1 base from J, with 9 bases between. Germline-derived CDR1 and CDR2 are SQVTM and ANQGSEA. In DNA form, the CDR3 reads TGCAGCGTTGACATGGACGTTAACTATGGCTACACCTTC. This sequence encodes CSVDMDVNYGYTF.

The V call is TRBV5-6, the J call TRBJ2-5; D is ambiguous. The CDR3 length is 12 residues. Trimming pared 0 bases from V and 2 bases from J, leaving 2 bases between. From germline, CDR1 is SGHDT and CDR2 YYEEEE. For the CDR3, the DNA is TGTGCCAGCAGCTTGGGGCAAGAGACCCAGTACTTC. Translating it yields CASSLGQETQYF. The whole variable domain, filled in from reference TRBV5-6 and TRBJ2-5, reads DAGVTQSPTHLIKTRGQQVTLRCSPKSGHDTVSWYQQALGQGPQFIFQYYEEEERQRGNFPDRFSGHQFPNYSSELNVNALLLGDSALYLCASSLGQETQYFGPGTRLLVL.

CDR3 in amino acids: CAWRAPGQSTEAFF. The CDR3 nucleotides read TGTGCCTGGAGGGCTCCGGGACAGTCGACTGAAGCTTTCTTT. V and J are TRBV30 and TRBJ1-1; 7 bases map to TRBD1. This CDR3 region has 14 residues. The germline CDR1 and CDR2 sequences are GTSNPN and SVGIG (reference sequence). Trimming at V came to 3 bases and at J to 5 bases, leaving 9 bases not matched to a gene.

This clone has a single count. The V and J genes are TRBV7-2 and TRBJ2-7; D might be TRBD1 (6 bases). The germline V gene has CDR1 SGHTA and CDR2 FQGNSA. Trimming left V 2 bases short and J 5 bases short, with 10 bases between. There are 13 residues in the CDR3. The CDR3 spells CASSLQGYDEQYF. The DNA for the CDR3 is TGTGCCAGCAGCTTACAGGGGTACGACGAGCAGTACTTC.